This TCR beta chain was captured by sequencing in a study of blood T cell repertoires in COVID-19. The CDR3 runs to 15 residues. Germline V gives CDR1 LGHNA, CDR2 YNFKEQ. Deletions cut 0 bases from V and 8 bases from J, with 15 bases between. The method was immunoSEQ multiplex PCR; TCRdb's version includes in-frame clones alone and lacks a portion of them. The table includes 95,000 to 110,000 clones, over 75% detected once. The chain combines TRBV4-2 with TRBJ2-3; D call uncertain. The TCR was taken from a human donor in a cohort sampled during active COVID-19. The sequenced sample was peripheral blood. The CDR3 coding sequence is TGTGCCAGCAGCCAAGATGGCACGGTGCAGGTTACGCAGTATTTT. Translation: CASSQDGTVQVTQYF.